This T cell receptor (beta chain) was documented in a study of blood T cell repertoires in COVID-19. Profiling relied on immunoSEQ multiplex PCR, and the TCRdb table lists in-frame clones only, not all of them. Seen here are about 170,000 clones, around four fifths observed once, and the top ten hold roughly a fifth. The receptor comes from a woman in her 70s who had recovered from COVID-19. The sample consisted of peripheral blood.

The CDR3 sequence: CATTQGVWYGYTF. The CDR3 DNA reads TGTGCCACCACCCAGGGGGTTTGGTATGGCTACACCTTC. The rearrangement joins TRBV6-5 to TRBJ1-2; 7 nucleotides agree with TRBD1. This CDR3 contains 13 residues. Trimming at V came to 10 bases and at J to 5 bases, leaving 10 bases not matched to a gene. Germline V gives CDR1 MNHEY, CDR2 SVGAGI.